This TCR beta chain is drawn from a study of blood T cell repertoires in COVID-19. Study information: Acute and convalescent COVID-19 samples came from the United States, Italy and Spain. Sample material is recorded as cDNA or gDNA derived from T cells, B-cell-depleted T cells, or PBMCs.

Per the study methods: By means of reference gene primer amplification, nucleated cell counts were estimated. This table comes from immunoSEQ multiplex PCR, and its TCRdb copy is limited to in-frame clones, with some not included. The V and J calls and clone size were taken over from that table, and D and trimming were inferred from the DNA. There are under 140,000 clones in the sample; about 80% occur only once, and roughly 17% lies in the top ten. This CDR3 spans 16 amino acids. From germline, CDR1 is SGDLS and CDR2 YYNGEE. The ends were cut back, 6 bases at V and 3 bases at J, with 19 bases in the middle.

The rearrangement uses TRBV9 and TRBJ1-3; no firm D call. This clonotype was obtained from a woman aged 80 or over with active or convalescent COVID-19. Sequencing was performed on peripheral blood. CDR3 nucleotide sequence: TGTGCCAGCACCGTCGGGGTGACCGACCTTGGAAACACCATATATTTT. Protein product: CASTVGVTDLGNTIYF. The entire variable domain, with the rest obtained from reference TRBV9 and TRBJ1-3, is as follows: DSGVTQTPKHLITATGQRVTLRCSPRSGDLSVYWYQQSLDQGLQFLIQYYNGEERAKGNILERFSAQQFPDLHSELNLSSLELGDSALYFCASTVGVTDLGNTIYFGEGSWLTVV.